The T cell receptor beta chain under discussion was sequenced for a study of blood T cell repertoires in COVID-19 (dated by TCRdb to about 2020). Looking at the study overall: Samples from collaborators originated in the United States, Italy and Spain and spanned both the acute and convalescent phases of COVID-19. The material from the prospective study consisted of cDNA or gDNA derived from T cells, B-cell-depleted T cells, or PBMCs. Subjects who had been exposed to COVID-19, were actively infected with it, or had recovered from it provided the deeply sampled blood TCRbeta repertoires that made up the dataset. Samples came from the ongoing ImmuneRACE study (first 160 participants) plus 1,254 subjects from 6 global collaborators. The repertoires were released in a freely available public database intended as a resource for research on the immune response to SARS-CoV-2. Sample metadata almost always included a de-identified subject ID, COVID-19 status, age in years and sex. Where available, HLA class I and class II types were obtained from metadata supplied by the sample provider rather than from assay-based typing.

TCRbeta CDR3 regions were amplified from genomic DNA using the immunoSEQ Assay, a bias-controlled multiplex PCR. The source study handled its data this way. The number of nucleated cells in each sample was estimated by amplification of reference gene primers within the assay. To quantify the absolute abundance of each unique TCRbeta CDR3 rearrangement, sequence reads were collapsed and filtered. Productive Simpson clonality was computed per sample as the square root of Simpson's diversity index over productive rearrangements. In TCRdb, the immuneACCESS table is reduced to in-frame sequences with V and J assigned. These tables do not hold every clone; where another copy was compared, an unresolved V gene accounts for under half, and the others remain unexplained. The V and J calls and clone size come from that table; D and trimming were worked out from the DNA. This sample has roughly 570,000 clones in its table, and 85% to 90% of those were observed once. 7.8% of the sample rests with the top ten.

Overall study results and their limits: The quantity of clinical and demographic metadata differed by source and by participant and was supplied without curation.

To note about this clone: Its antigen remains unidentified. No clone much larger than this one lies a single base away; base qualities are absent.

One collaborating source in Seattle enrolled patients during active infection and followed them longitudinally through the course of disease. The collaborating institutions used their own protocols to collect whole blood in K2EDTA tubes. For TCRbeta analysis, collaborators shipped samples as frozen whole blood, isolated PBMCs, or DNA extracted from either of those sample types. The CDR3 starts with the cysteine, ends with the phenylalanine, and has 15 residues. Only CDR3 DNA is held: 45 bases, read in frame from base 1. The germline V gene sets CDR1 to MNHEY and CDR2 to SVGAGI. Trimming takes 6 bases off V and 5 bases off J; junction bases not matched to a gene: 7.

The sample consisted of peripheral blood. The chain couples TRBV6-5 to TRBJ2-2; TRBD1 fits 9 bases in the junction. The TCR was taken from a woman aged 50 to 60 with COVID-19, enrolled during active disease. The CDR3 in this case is CASSRGQGWTGELFF. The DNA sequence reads TGTGCCAGCAGCCGTGGACAGGGGTGGACCGGGGAGCTGTTTTTT.